The clone carrying this T cell receptor beta chain was counted at least ten times. Profiling relied on immunoSEQ multiplex PCR, and the TCRdb table lists in-frame clones only, not all of them. Recorded here are about 81,000 clones, none singletons. This sample is drawn from a study of T cell clonality in common variable immunodeficiency. Patients and controls were mostly of Caucasian heritage. The source of this sequence is a person between 18 and 75 years old in good health. Sequenced material: peripheral blood mononuclear cells.

CDR3 residues: CASSIGGQGSHQPQHF. The part of the CDR3 DNA that was read is TGTGCCAGTAGTATAGGGGGACAGGGGAGTCATCAGCCC. The chain is built from TRBV19 and TRBJ1-5; 10 bases fit TRBD1. The read stops 3 residues short of the end of the CDR3; the missing end is completed from the germline J gene. The J segment lost 5 bases and the V segment lost 1 base, leaving 5 bases of the junction unmatched. Looked up from germline, CDR1 is LNHDA and CDR2 is SQIVND (reference sequence). CDR3 length: 16 amino acids.